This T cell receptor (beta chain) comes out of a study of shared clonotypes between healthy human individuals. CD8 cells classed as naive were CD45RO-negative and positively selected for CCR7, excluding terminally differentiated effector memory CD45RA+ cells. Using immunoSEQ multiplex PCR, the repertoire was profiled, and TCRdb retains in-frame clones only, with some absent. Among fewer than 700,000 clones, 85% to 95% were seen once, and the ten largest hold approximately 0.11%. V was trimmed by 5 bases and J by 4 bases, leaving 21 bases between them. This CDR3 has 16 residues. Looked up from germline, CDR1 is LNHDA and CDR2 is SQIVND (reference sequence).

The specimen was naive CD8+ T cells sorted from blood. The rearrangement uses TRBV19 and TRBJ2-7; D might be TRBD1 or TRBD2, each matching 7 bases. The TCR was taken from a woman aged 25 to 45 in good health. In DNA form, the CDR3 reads TGTGCCAGTAGTTCGCAGGGGGAGGGGTTCCCTTACGAGCAGTACTTC. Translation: CASSSQGEGFPYEQYF.